This T cell receptor beta chain was documented in a study of shared clonotypes between healthy human individuals. Donors were healthy HIV-negative adults without recent acute infections or vaccinations. Data came from immunoSEQ multiplex PCR; TCRdb stores just in-frame clones and leaves some out. Among more than 1.2 million clones, 98% to 99% were seen once, and the ten largest hold 0.36%. Sequenced input: naive CD4+ T cells sorted from blood. The subset was: CD45RA+ positively selected. This receptor was identified in a man in his thirties or forties in good health.

The DNA of the CDR3 is TGTGCCAGCAGCAACAACGAGAGGTATAGCAATCAGCCCCAGCATTTT. Translating gives CASSNNERYSNQPQHF. The chain is built from TRBV21-1 and TRBJ1-5. TRBV21-1 is classified as a pseudogene. CDR3 length equals 16 residues.